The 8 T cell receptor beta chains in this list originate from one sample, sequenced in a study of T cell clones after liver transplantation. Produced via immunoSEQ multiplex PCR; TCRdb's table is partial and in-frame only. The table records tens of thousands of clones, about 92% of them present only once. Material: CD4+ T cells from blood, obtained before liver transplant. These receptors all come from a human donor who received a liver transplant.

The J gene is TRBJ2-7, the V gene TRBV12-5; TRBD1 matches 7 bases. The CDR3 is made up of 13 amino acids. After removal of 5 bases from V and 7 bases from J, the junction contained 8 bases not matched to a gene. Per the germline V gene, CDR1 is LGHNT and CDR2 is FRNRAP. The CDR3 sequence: CASGRDSTFEQYF. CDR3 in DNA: TGTGCTAGTGGTCGGGACAGCACTTTTGAGCAGTACTTC.

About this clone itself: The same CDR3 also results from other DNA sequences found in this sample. The CDR3 region is CASSQQGSNTEAFF. The DNA for the CDR3 is TGCGCCAGCAGTCAGCAGGGGTCCAACACTGAAGCTTTCTTT. The chain couples TRBV5-1 to TRBJ1-1; D possibly corresponds to TRBD1 (6 bases). Between the trimmed V and J ends, which lost 5 bases and 2 bases, there was a span of 13 bases. The CDR3 runs to 14 residues. Germline lookup yields CDR1 SGHRS and CDR2 YFSETQ. The full variable domain, its missing parts supplied by reference TRBV5-1 and TRBJ1-1, is KAGVTQTPRYLIKTRGQQVTLSCSPISGHRSVSWYQQTPGQGLQFLFEYFSETQRNKGNFPGRFSGRQFSNSRSEMNVSTLELGDSALYLCASSQQGSNTEAFFGQGTRLTVV.

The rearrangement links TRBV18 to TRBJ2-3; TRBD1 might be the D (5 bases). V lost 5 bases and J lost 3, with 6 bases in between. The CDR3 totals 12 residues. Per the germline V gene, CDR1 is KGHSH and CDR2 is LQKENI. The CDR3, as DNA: TGTGCCAGCTCAGCAGGGACAGATACGCAGTATTTT. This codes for CASSAGTDTQYF.

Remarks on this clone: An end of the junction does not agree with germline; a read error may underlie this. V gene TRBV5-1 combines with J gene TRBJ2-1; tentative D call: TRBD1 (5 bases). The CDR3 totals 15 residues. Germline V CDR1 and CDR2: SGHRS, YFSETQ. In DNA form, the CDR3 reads TGCGCCAGCAGCGCGCAGGGCTTCTCCAACAATGAGCAGTTCTTC. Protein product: CASSAQGFSNNEQFF.

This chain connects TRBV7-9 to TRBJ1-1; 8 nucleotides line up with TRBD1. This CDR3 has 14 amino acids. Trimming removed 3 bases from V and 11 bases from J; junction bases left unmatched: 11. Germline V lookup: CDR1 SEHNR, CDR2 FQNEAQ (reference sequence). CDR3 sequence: CASSFPGQGTGAFF. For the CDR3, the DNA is TGTGCCAGCAGCTTTCCCGGACAGGGCACGGGGGCTTTCTTT.

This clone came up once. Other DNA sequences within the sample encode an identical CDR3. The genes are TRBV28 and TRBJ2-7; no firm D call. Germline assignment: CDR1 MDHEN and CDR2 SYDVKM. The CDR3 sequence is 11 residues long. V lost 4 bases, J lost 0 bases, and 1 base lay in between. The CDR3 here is CASSSSYEQYF. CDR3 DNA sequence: TGTGCCAGCAGTTCCTCCTACGAGCAGTACTTC.

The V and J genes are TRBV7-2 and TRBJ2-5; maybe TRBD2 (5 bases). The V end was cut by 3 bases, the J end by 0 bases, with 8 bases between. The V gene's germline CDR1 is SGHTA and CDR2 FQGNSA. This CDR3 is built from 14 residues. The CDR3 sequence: CASSFEGYQETQYF. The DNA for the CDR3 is TGTGCCAGCAGCTTTGAGGGTTACCAAGAGACCCAGTACTTC. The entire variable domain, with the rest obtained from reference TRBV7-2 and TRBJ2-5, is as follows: GAGVSQSPSNKVTEKGKDVELRCDPISGHTALYWYRQSLGQGLEFLIYFQGNSAPDKSGLPSDRFSAERTGGSVSTLTIQRTQQEDSAVYLCASSFEGYQETQYFGPGTRLLVL.

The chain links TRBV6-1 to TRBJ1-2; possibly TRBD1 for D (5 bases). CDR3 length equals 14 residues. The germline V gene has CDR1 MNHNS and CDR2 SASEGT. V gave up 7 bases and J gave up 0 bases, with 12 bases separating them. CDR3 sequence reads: CASKGDRTNYGYTF. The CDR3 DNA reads TGTGCCAGCAAAGGTGACAGAACTAACTATGGCTACACCTTC.